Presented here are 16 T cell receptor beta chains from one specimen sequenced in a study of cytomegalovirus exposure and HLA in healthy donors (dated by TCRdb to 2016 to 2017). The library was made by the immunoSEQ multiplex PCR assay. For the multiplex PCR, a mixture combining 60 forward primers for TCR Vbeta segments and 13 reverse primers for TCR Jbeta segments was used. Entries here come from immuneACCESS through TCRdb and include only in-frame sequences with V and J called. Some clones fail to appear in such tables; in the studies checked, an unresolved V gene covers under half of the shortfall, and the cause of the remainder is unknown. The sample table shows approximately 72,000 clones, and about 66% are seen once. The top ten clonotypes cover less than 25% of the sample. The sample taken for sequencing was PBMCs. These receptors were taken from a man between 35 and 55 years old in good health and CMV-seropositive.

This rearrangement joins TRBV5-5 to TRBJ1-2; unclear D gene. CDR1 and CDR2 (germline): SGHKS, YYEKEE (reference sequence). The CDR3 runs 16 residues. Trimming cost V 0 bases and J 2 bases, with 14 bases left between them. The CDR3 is CASSLGTPRGNYGYTF. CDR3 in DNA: TGTGCCAGCAGCTTGGGTACCCCCCGGGGAAACTATGGCTACACCTTC.

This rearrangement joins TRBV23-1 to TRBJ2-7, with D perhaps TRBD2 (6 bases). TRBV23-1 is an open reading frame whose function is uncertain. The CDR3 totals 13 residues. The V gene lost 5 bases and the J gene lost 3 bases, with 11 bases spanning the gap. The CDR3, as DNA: TGCGCCAGCAGTTCGCGGGACGGCTACGAGCAGTACTTC. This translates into CASSSRDGYEQYF.

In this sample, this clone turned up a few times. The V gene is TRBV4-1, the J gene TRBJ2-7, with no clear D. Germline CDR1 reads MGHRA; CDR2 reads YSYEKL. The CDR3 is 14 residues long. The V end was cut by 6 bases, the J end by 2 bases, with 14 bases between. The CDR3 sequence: CASSLLSSTYEQYF. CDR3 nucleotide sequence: TGCGCCAGCAGTCTGCTGAGCTCTACCTACGAGCAGTACTTC.

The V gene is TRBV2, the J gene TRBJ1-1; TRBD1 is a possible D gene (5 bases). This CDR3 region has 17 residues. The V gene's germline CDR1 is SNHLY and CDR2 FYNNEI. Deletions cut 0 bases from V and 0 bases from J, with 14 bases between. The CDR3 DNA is TGTGCCAGCAGTGAAGCGGTGGGACTACCTCTGAACACTGAAGCTTTCTTT. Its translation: CASSEAVGLPLNTEAFF.

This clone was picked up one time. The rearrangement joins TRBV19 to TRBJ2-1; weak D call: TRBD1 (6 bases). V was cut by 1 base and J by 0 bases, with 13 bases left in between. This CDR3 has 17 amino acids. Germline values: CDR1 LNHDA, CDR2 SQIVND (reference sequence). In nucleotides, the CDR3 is TGTGCCAGTAGTATAGTTAAGGGGGTCAGCTCCTACAATGAGCAGTTCTTC. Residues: CASSIVKGVSSYNEQFF.

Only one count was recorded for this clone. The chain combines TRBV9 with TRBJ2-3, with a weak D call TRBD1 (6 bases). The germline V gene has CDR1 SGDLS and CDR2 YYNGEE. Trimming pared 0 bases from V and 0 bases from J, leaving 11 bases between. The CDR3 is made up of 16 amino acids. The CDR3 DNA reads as TGTGCCAGCAGCGTAGATACAGGGTCTAGCACAGATACGCAGTATTTT. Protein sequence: CASSVDTGSSTDTQYF. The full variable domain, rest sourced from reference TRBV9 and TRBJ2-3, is DSGVTQTPKHLITATGQRVTLRCSPRSGDLSVYWYQQSLDQGLQFLIQYYNGEERAKGNILERFSAQQFPDLHSELNLSSLELGDSALYFCASSVDTGSSTDTQYFGPGTRLTVL.

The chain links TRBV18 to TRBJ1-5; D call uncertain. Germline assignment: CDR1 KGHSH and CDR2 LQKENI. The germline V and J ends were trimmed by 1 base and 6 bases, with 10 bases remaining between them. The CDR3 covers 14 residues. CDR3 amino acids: CASSPQGSGQPQHF. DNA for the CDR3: TGTGCCAGCTCACCACAGGGAAGCGGTCAGCCCCAGCATTTT. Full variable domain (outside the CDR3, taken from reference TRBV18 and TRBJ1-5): NAGVMQNPRHLVRRRGQEARLRCSPMKGHSHVYWYRQLPEEGLKFMVYLQKENIIDESGMPKERFSAEFPKEGPSILRIQQVVRGDSAAYFCASSPQGSGQPQHFGDGTRLSIL.

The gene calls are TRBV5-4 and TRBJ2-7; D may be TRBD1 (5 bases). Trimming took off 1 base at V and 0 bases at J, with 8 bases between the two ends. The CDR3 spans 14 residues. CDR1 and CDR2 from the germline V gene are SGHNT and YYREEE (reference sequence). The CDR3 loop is CASSLQGNSYEQYF. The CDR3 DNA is TGTGCCAGCAGCTTGCAGGGCAACTCCTACGAGCAGTACTTC.

CDR3 nucleotides: TGTGCCAGCACCCTGCGGACAGGGCTTATGGGCTACACCTTC. It codes for CASTLRTGLMGYTF. The gene calls are TRBV7-8 and TRBJ1-2; 8 positions agree with TRBD1. V was clipped by 7 bases and J by 8 bases; unmatched bases: 12. The CDR3 runs to 14 residues. Germline V lookup: CDR1 SGHVS, CDR2 FQNEAQ. The complete variable domain, with remaining parts taken from reference TRBV7-8 and TRBJ1-2, reads GAGVSQSPRYKVAKRGQDVALRCDPISGHVSLFWYQQALGQGPEFLTYFQNEAQLDKSGLPSDRFFAERPEGSVSTLKIQRTQQEDSAVYLCASTLRTGLMGYTFGSGTRLTVV.

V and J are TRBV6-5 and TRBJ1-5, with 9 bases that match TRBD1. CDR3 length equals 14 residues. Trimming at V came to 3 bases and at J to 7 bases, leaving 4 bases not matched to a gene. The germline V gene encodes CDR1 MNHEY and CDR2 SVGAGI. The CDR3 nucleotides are TGTGCCAGCAGTTATCGGACAGGGGCCCAGCCCCAGCATTTT. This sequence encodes CASSYRTGAQPQHF.

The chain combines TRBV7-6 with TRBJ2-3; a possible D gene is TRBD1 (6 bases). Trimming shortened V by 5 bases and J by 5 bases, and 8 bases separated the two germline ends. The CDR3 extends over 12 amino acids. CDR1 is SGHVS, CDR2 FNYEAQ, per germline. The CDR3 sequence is CASSPGVDTQYF. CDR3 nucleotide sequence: TGTGCCAGCAGCCCAGGGGTAGATACGCAGTATTTT.

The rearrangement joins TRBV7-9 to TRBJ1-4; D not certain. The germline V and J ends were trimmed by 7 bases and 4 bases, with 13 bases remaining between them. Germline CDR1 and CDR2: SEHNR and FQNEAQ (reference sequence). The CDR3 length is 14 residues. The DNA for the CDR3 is TGTGCCAGCACAATCCCGGGGTTTAATGAAAAACTGTTTTTT. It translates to CASTIPGFNEKLFF.

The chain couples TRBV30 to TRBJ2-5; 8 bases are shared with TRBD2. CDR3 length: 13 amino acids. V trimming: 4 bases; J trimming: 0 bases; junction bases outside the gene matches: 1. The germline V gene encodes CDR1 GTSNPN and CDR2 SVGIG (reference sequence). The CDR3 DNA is TGTGCCTGGACGGGGGGGAACCAAGAGACCCAGTACTTC. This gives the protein CAWTGGNQETQYF.

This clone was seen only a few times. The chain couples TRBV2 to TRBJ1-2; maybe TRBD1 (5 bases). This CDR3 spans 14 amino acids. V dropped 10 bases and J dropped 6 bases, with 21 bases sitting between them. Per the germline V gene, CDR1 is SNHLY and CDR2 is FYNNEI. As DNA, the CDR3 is TGTGCCACCTCAGTGGGGGGGTTTGGGAATGGCTACACCTTC. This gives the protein CATSVGGFGNGYTF.

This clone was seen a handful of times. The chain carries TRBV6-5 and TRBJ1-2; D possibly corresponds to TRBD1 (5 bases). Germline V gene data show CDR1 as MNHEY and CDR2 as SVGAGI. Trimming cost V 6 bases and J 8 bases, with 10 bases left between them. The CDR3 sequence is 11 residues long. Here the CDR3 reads CASRRQGGYTF. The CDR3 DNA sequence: TGTGCCAGCAGACGTCAGGGAGGCTACACCTTC.

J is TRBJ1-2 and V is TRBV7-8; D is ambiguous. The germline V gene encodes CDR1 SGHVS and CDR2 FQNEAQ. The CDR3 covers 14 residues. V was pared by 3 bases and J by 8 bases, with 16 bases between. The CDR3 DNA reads TGTGCCAGCAGCTTCACAGCAACCCCTATGGGCTACACCTTC. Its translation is CASSFTATPMGYTF.